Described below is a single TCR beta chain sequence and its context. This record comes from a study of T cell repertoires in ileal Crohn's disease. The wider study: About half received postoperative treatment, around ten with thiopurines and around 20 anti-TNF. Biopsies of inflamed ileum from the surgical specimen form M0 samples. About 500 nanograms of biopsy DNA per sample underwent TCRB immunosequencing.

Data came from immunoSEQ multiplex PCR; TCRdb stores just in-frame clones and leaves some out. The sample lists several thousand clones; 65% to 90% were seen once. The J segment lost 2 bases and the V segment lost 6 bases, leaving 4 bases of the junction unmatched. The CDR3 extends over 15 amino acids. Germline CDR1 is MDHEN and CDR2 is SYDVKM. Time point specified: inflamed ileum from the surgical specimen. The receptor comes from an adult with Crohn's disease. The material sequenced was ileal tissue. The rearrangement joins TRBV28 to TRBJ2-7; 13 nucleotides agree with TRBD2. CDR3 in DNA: TGTGCCAGCAGGCCCGGGACTAGCGGGGCCTACGAGCAGTACTTC. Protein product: CASRPGTSGAYEQYF. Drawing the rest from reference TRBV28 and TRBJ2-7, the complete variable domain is DVKVTQSSRYLVKRTGEKVFLECVQDMDHENMFWYRQDPGLGLRLIYFSYDVKMKEKGDIPEGYSVSREKKERFSLILESASTNQTSMYLCASRPGTSGAYEQYFGPGTRLTVT.